These T cell receptor beta chains were read from a single sample in a study of breast tumors, draining lymph nodes, adjacent tissues. TCRdb itself ran the multiplex PCR reads through MiXCR, one entry per CDR3 protein. The repertoire holds approximately 300,000 distinct CDR3 sequences, 30% to 35% seen once, with 0.85% to 1.3% in the top ten. The sequencing input was axillary lymph node tissue. Receptors originate from a female donor with breast cancer. Some clones in this sample may be carry-over from other donors' samples. The CDR3 runs from the conserved cysteine through the conserved F or W. The order of the fields is D gene, J gene, CDR3 length, clone size, V gene, CDR3 protein, CDR3 DNA. D genes are given only for firm matches. Clone size is not always given. Where it is, it says once, few, many or a class for expanded clones.

d_call: TRBD1
j_call: TRBJ1-5
cdr3_length: 14
clone_size: many
v_call: TRBV19
cdr3_aa: CASSGQGGNQPQHF
cdr3_nt: TGTGCCAGTAGCGGACAGGGAGGCAATCAGCCCCAGCATTTT

d_call: NA
j_call: TRBJ2-7
cdr3_length: 13
clone_size: many
v_call: TRBV18
cdr3_aa: CASSPRPLYEQYF
cdr3_nt: TGTGCCAGCTCACCACGGCCGCTCTACGAGCAGTACTTC

d_call: TRBD2
j_call: TRBJ2-5
cdr3_length: 15
clone_size: many
v_call: TRBV20-1
cdr3_aa: CSARDLREGQETQYF
cdr3_nt: TGCAGTGCTAGAGATCTCCGGGAGGGCCAAGAGACCCAGTACTTC

d_call: TRBD2
j_call: TRBJ2-1
cdr3_length: 16
clone_size: many
v_call: TRBV15
cdr3_aa: CATSRGRGSGNNEQFF
cdr3_nt: TGTGCCACCAGCAGAGGTCGGGGTAGCGGGAACAATGAGCAGTTCTTC

d_call: TRBD1
j_call: TRBJ2-7
cdr3_length: 14
clone_size: NA
v_call: TRBV11-2
cdr3_aa: CASGTGTGSGEQYF
cdr3_nt: TGTGCCAGCGGCACTGGGACAGGGTCGGGCGAGCAGTACTTC

d_call: NA
j_call: TRBJ1-5
cdr3_length: 17
clone_size: NA
v_call: TRBV7-2
cdr3_aa: CASSPQVGRHSQETQHF
cdr3_nt: TGTGCCAGCAGCCCCCAAGTGGGGCGCCATTCCCAAGAGACCCAGCATTTT

d_call: NA
j_call: TRBJ2-7
cdr3_length: 12
clone_size: many
v_call: TRBV5-6
cdr3_aa: CASSLNGYEQYF
cdr3_nt: TGTGCCAGCAGCTTGAACGGCTACGAGCAGTACTTC

d_call: NA
j_call: TRBJ2-5
cdr3_length: 16
clone_size: many
v_call: TRBV11-2
cdr3_aa: CASSLFGGGILETQYF
cdr3_nt: TGTGCCAGCAGCTTATTCGGCGGAGGGATTTTGGAGACCCAGTACTTC

d_call: TRBD2
j_call: TRBJ2-2
cdr3_length: 17
clone_size: many
v_call: TRBV7-8
cdr3_aa: CASSFFLLAGGTGELFF
cdr3_nt: TGTGCCAGCAGCTTTTTTTTGTTAGCGGGAGGCACCGGGGAGCTGTTTTTT

d_call: NA
j_call: TRBJ1-5
cdr3_length: 15
clone_size: many
v_call: TRBV15
cdr3_aa: CATSRVQGFNQPQHF
cdr3_nt: TGTGCCACCAGCAGAGTCCAGGGGTTCAATCAGCCCCAGCATTTT

d_call: TRBD2
j_call: TRBJ2-7
cdr3_length: 14
clone_size: NA
v_call: TRBV9
cdr3_aa: CASSVGAGGYEQYF
cdr3_nt: TGTGCCAGCAGCGTAGGAGCGGGGGGCTACGAGCAGTACTTC

d_call: NA
j_call: TRBJ1-1
cdr3_length: 13
clone_size: NA
v_call: TRBV20-1
cdr3_aa: CSARDFGFTEAFF
cdr3_nt: TGCAGTGCTAGAGATTTTGGTTTTACTGAAGCTTTCTTT

d_call: TRBD1
j_call: TRBJ1-1
cdr3_length: 16
clone_size: few
v_call: TRBV10-1
cdr3_aa: CASSTSRTGAYTEAFF
cdr3_nt: TGCGCCAGCAGTACATCCCGGACAGGGGCCTACACTGAAGCTTTCTTT

d_call: TRBD1
j_call: TRBJ1-5
cdr3_length: 15
clone_size: once
v_call: TRBV5-5
cdr3_aa: CASSPTGTGVQPQHF
cdr3_nt: TGTGCCAGCAGCCCCACCGGGACAGGGGTACAGCCCCAGCATTTT

d_call: NA
j_call: TRBJ2-5
cdr3_length: 16
clone_size: once
v_call: TRBV5-1
cdr3_aa: CASSLSPGLPKETQYF
cdr3_nt: TGCGCCAGCAGCTTGTCCCCGGGACTCCCCAAAGAGACCCAGTACTTC

d_call: NA
j_call: TRBJ2-4
cdr3_length: 12
clone_size: many
v_call: TRBV2
cdr3_aa: CASKKGGDIQYF
cdr3_nt: TGTGCCAGCAAGAAGGGGGGGGACATTCAGTACTTC

d_call: TRBD1
j_call: TRBJ1-6
cdr3_length: 13
clone_size: NA
v_call: TRBV30
cdr3_aa: CAWTRDSNSPLHF
cdr3_nt: TGTGCCTGGACACGGGACAGCAATTCACCCCTCCACTTT

d_call: TRBD2
j_call: TRBJ2-5
cdr3_length: 15
clone_size: NA
v_call: TRBV30
cdr3_aa: CAWRGVAGVRETQYF
cdr3_nt: TGTGCCTGGAGGGGAGTAGCGGGAGTCCGAGAGACCCAGTACTTC

d_call: TRBD1
j_call: TRBJ2-7
cdr3_length: 12
clone_size: few
v_call: TRBV30
cdr3_aa: CAWTRDSDEQYF
cdr3_nt: TGTGCCTGGACCCGGGACAGCGACGAGCAGTACTTC

d_call: TRBD1
j_call: TRBJ1-3
cdr3_length: 15
clone_size: many
v_call: TRBV5-5
cdr3_aa: CASSARTGGGNTIYF
cdr3_nt: TGTGCCAGCAGCGCCAGGACAGGGGGAGGAAACACCATATATTTT

d_call: NA
j_call: TRBJ2-7
cdr3_length: 14
clone_size: many
v_call: TRBV20-1
cdr3_aa: CSASRTFSSYEQYF
cdr3_nt: TGCAGTGCTAGTCGGACTTTTAGCTCCTACGAGCAGTACTTC

d_call: NA
j_call: TRBJ2-7
cdr3_length: 14
clone_size: many
v_call: TRBV9
cdr3_aa: CASSVAAGAGEQYF
cdr3_nt: TGTGCCAGCAGCGTAGCGGCGGGGGCGGGAGAGCAGTACTTC

d_call: NA
j_call: TRBJ2-2
cdr3_length: 16
clone_size: many
v_call: TRBV7-3
cdr3_aa: CASSLTVPSNTGELFF
cdr3_nt: TGTGCCAGCAGCTTAACTGTTCCTTCGAACACCGGGGAGCTGTTTTTT

d_call: TRBD2
j_call: TRBJ2-3
cdr3_length: 15
clone_size: many
v_call: TRBV29-1
cdr3_aa: CSVVGGRGGTDTQYF
cdr3_nt: TGCAGCGTTGTGGGCGGGAGGGGTGGCACAGATACGCAGTATTTT

d_call: TRBD2
j_call: TRBJ2-2
cdr3_length: 16
clone_size: many
v_call: TRBV11-3
cdr3_aa: CASTLAGAWSTGELFF
cdr3_nt: TGTGCCAGCACCCTAGCGGGAGCTTGGTCGACCGGGGAGCTGTTTTTT

d_call: NA
j_call: TRBJ2-2
cdr3_length: 15
clone_size: many
v_call: TRBV16
cdr3_aa: CASSLYAGTVGELFF
cdr3_nt: TGTGCCAGCAGCCTATACGCGGGAACTGTCGGGGAGCTGTTTTTT

d_call: NA
j_call: TRBJ1-4
cdr3_length: 14
clone_size: NA
v_call: TRBV3-1
cdr3_aa: CASSQGVTGEKLFF
cdr3_nt: TGTGCCAGCAGCCAAGGAGTCACAGGTGAAAAACTGTTTTTT

d_call: NA
j_call: TRBJ2-1
cdr3_length: 13
clone_size: NA
v_call: TRBV18
cdr3_aa: CASSPPKLNEQFF
cdr3_nt: TGTGCCAGCTCACCACCGAAATTGAATGAGCAGTTCTTC

d_call: NA
j_call: TRBJ2-7
cdr3_length: 14
clone_size: many
v_call: TRBV2
cdr3_aa: CASLQGNSPYEQYF
cdr3_nt: TGTGCCAGCCTACAGGGCAACTCACCCTACGAGCAGTACTTC

d_call: NA
j_call: TRBJ1-2
cdr3_length: 13
clone_size: many
v_call: TRBV30
cdr3_aa: CAWSTGSGYGYTF
cdr3_nt: TGTGCCTGGTCCACAGGGAGTGGCTATGGCTACACCTTC

d_call: TRBD2
j_call: TRBJ2-3
cdr3_length: 15
clone_size: many
v_call: TRBV5-5
cdr3_aa: CASSLESTSPYTQYF
cdr3_nt: TGTGCCAGCAGCTTAGAATCGACTAGCCCCTATACGCAGTATTTT